This T cell receptor (beta chain) is drawn from a study of control samples from healthy donors and cancer patients. Profiled with immunoSEQ multiplex PCR; TCRdb holds only in-frame clones, not every one. The table includes 100,000 to 150,000 clones, 80% to 95% detected once. The V gene lost 4 bases and the J gene lost 4 bases, with 13 bases spanning the gap. The CDR3 is 14 amino acids. CDR1 SGHRS and CDR2 YFSETQ come from the germline V gene. The TCR was taken from a man younger than 30 in good health. The sequenced material came from blood. The gene calls are TRBV5-1 and TRBJ2-3; D gene ambiguous. Here the CDR3 DNA reads TGCGCCAGCAGCCCTGGACCCTTATCAGATACGCAGTATTTT. It specifies CASSPGPLSDTQYF.